This T cell receptor (beta chain) emerged from a study of blood T cell repertoires in COVID-19. The germline V and J ends were trimmed by 8 bases and 0 bases, with 10 bases remaining between them. Per the germline V gene, CDR1 is PRHDT and CDR2 is FYEKMQ (reference sequence). This CDR3 is 13 amino acids long. Each participant's cohort was designated according to participant-reported clinical history. Sequencing was performed with immunoSEQ multiplex PCR; in TCRdb, only in-frame clones are kept and a portion is missing. The sample includes fewer than 250,000 clones, 70% to 90% seen only once; the top ten take less than 5%.

V usage is TRBV13 and J usage is TRBJ1-1; unclear D gene. Sequences were obtained from PBMCs or T cells enriched from blood (not recorded which). The TCR originated in a woman aged 35 to 49 with acute COVID-19. CDR3 sequence (DNA): TGTGCCAGCCTCGGGAGCATGAACACTGAAGCTTTCTTT. Its protein product is CASLGSMNTEAFF.